This T cell receptor (beta chain) stems from a study of blood T cells in healthy people across ages. Primed by a sample-barcoded 5' primer and a J-beta primer mix, a second PCR proceeded for about 7 to 12 cycles. TCRdb fed the 5' RACE reads into MiXCR, producing one record per CDR3 protein. Here the sample spans 350,000 to 450,000 distinct CDR3 sequences, 45% to 60% being singletons. The table lists this clonotype with a few counts. Its antigen remains unknown. The CDR3 is 15 amino acids. The V segment lost 5 bases and the J segment 2 bases; nucleotides outside the gene matches: 6. Germline V CDR1 and CDR2: PRHDT, FYEKMQ (reference sequence). Study observations and caveats: Researchers said unsorted PBMCs prevented a conclusive naive versus antigen-experienced comparison.

The sample consisted of blood. The receptor comes from a man in his sixties in good health. The chain uses TRBV13 and TRBJ2-3, with TRBD1 matching 8 bases. The CDR3 coding sequence is TGTGCCAGCAGCAAGGGGACAGGCTACACAGATACGCAGTATTTT. Protein product: CASSKGTGYTDTQYF. The whole variable domain, filled in from reference TRBV13 and TRBJ2-3, reads AAGVIQSPRHLIKEKRETATLKCYPIPRHDTVYWYQQGPGQDPQFLISFYEKMQSDKGSIPDRFSAQQFSDYHSELNMSSLELGDSALYFCASSKGTGYTDTQYFGPGTRLTVL.